The text below deals with one T cell receptor beta chain. The data derive from a study of blood T cell repertoires in COVID-19. The assay was immunoSEQ multiplex PCR, and TCRdb's table has in-frame clones only and misses some. The sample contains about 240,000 clones, around 89% of which appear only once. V lost 4 bases and J lost 3, with 10 bases in between. The CDR3 sequence is 14 residues long. Germline V gene sequence: CDR1 MDHEN, CDR2 SYDVKM. The V gene is TRBV28, the J gene TRBJ1-3; tentative D call: TRBD1 (6 bases). Sample: PBMCs or T cells enriched from blood (not recorded which). The clonotype comes from a woman aged 25 to 45 who had recovered from COVID-19. CDR3 nucleotides: TGTGCCAGCAGTTCAGGGGTCTTTGGAAACACCATATATTTT. It codes for CASSSGVFGNTIYF.